What follows describes a single T cell receptor beta chain. This clone was recorded a few times. There is no known antigen for this receptor. No quality values exist for individual bases; no much larger clone is one base distant. Each collaborating institution followed its own protocols to collect whole blood in K2EDTA tubes. For TCRbeta analysis, collaborator samples were shipped as frozen whole blood, as isolated PBMCs, or as DNA extracted from either sample type. This entry is derived from a study of blood T cell repertoires in COVID-19 (dated by TCRdb to 2020 to 2021). For the study in its entirety: Samples from collaborators originated in the United States, Italy and Spain and spanned both the acute and convalescent phases of COVID-19. The material from the prospective study consisted of cDNA or gDNA derived from T cells, B-cell-depleted T cells, or PBMCs. Deeply sampled blood TCRbeta repertoires from subjects exposed to, actively infected with, or recovered from COVID-19 were included in the dataset. The repertoires were made available in a free public database intended to serve as a resource for research on the immune response to SARS-CoV-2. Samples were obtained from the ongoing ImmuneRACE study (first 160 participants) and from over 1,000 subjects provided by 6 global collaborators. A de-identified subject ID, COVID-19 status, age in years and sex were almost always included in the sample metadata. Where available, HLA class I and class II types were taken from metadata supplied by the sample provider and were not determined by assay-based typing.

TCRbeta CDR3 regions were amplified from genomic DNA by means of the immunoSEQ Assay, a bias-controlled multiplex PCR. The original methods were these. Nucleated cell counts per sample were estimated from amplification of reference gene primers within the assay. To quantify the absolute abundance of each unique TCRbeta CDR3 rearrangement, sequence reads were collapsed and filtered. Productive Simpson clonality was computed per sample as the square root of Simpson's diversity index over productive rearrangements. In its TCRdb copy, this immuneACCESS table keeps in-frame sequences only and misses some clones. Where compared with another copy, unresolved V genes explain less than half of these, and the others have no known cause. Clone size and V and J calls were adopted from that table, with D and trimming inferred from the DNA. In this sample the table shows fewer than 200,000 clones, around four fifths of which occur a single time. The biggest ten clones account for around 2.8% of the sample.

Overall study outcomes, separate from this receptor: The quantity of clinical and demographic metadata differed by source and by participant and was supplied without curation.

The sequencing sample was made of peripheral blood. This clonotype was obtained from a man in his 70s with acute or convalescent COVID-19.

The CDR3 region has the sequence CASSARKQGIYGYTF. The nucleotide sequence reads as follows: TGTGCCAGTAGTGCCCGGAAACAGGGGATCTATGGCTACACCTTC. Recombination connected TRBV19 to TRBJ1-2, with 7 bases matching TRBD1. Measured from the cysteine to the phenylalanine, the CDR3 is 15 residues long. Only the CDR3 DNA stays, 45 bases, in frame from base 1. V is cut back by 5 bases and J by 4 bases, with 10 bases in the junction unmatched. CDR1 and CDR2 were assigned from the germline V gene (reference sequence) as LNHDA and SQIVND.